This T cell receptor beta chain was retrieved from a study of long-term antiretroviral therapy in people with HIV. Survey level was the resolution at which the v3.0 immunoSEQ assay ran. Measured with immunoSEQ multiplex PCR; TCRdb has only the in-frame clones, and not every one. The profile shows more than 10,000 clones, roughly nine tenths of them singletons. The V end lost 0 bases, the J end lost 10 bases, and 13 bases lay between the germline ends. The CDR3 spans 14 residues. The V gene's germline CDR1 is KGHSH and CDR2 LQKENI. The source was unsorted PBMCs, collected 2.1 years after starting antiretroviral therapy. The chain employs TRBV18 and TRBJ2-1; D is possibly TRBD2 (6 bases). The clonotype comes from a woman aged 40-49 years with HIV. Here the CDR3 reads CASSPPQAGREQFF. DNA of the CDR3: TGTGCCAGCTCACCACCGCAGGCGGGGAGAGAGCAGTTCTTC.